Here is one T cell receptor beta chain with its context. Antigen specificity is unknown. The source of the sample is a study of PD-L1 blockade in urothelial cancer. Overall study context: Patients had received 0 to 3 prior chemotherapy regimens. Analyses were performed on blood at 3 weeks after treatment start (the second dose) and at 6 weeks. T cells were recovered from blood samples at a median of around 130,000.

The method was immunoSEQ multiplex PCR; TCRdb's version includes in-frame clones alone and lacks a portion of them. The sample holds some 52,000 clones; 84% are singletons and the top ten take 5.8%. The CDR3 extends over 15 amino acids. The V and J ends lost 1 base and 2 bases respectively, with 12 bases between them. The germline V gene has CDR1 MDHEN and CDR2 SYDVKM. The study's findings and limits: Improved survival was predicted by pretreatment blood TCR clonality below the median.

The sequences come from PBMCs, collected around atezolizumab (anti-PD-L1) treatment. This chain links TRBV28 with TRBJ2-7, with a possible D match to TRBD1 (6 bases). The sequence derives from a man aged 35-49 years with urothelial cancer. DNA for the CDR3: TGTGCCAGCAGTTTATCTGGGGACACCACCTACGAGCAGTACTTC. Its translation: CASSLSGDTTYEQYF.